This T cell receptor beta chain was obtained from a study of cytomegalovirus exposure and HLA in healthy donors. Study-wide results and caveats: CMV serostatus alone was available as immune exposure information.

Regarding this clone: Its target is not known.

The PCR used 60 Vbeta and 13 Jbeta primers. Measured with immunoSEQ multiplex PCR; TCRdb has only the in-frame clones, and not every one. The sample records some 200,000 clones, approximately 79% being singletons. V was clipped by 3 bases and J by 6 bases, with 9 bases between them. From germline, CDR1 is LGHNA and CDR2 YSLEER. The length of the CDR3 is 12 residues. The donors, nominally healthy at sampling, likely had unrecorded immune exposures. This chain connects TRBV4-3 to TRBJ2-7; a possible D gene is TRBD2 (5 bases). The sequenced sample consisted of PBMCs. The clonotype originates from a man aged 40-49 years in good health and CMV-seropositive. In DNA, the CDR3 is TGCGCCAGCAGCCAGGCTGCGGGCGAGCAGTACTTC. It translates to CASSQAAGEQYF.